This T cell receptor beta chain was sequenced during a study of blood T cells in healthy people across ages. The use of a sample-barcoded 5' primer and a J-beta primer mix characterized a second PCR of 7 to 11 cycles. Every single cDNA molecule received a tag from a template-switch adaptor with 12 random nucleotides. One entry per CDR3 protein results from TCRdb running MiXCR on the 5' RACE reads. This table holds 270,000 or so distinct CDR3 sequences, 27% found once. The people who gave samples were healthy Caucasians from Russia, aged roughly 6 to 90. Each sample gave at least 6.5 million isolated PBMCs. The germline gives CDR1 SGHAT, CDR2 FQNNGV. Trimming at V came to 5 bases and at J to 3 bases, leaving 3 bases not matched to a gene. The CDR3 has 15 residues.

The gene calls are TRBV11-2 and TRBJ1-4; 10 bases fit TRBD1. Sequencing input: blood. This TCR was recovered from a woman in her 70s in good health. The CDR3 bases are TGTGCCAGCAGCGCTGGACAGGGGGCTAATGAAAAACTGTTTTTT. Translated: CASSAGQGANEKLFF.